The 12 T cell receptor beta chains in this list originate from one sample, sequenced in a study of cytomegalovirus exposure and HLA in healthy donors. PCR employed 60 Vbeta and 13 Jbeta primers. Sequencing used immunoSEQ multiplex PCR; TCRdb keeps in-frame clones, though not all of them. The sample lists roughly 100,000 clones; about 70% were seen once. The sample comprised PBMCs. The receptors here all came from a young man in good health and CMV-seronegative.

The chain employs TRBV2 and TRBJ2-1; the D gene is possibly TRBD2 (6 bases). The CDR3 runs 16 residues. Per the germline V gene, CDR1 is SNHLY and CDR2 is FYNNEI. V lost 6 bases, J lost 0 bases, and 15 bases lay in between. Written as DNA, the CDR3 is TGTGCCAGCAGGAACCTGGACGGGAGCTCCTACAATGAGCAGTTCTTC. This translates into CASRNLDGSSYNEQFF.

The rearrangement uses TRBV7-9 and TRBJ1-5; TRBD1 agrees at 9 bases. CDR3 length equals 17 residues. CDR1 and CDR2 (germline): SEHNR, FQNEAQ (reference sequence). V gave up 5 bases and J gave up 0 bases; unmatched junction bases: 8. CDR3 sequence reads: CASSPWGQGNSNQPQHF. CDR3 DNA: TGTGCCAGCAGCCCTTGGGGACAGGGCAATAGCAATCAGCCCCAGCATTTT.

This chain joins TRBV9 and TRBJ1-5; TRBD1 aligns across 7 bases. Germline trimming cut 0 bases from V and 4 bases from J; bases unmatched to any gene: 4. CDR3 length equals 15 residues. The V gene's germline CDR1 is SGDLS and CDR2 YYNGEE. The CDR3 loop reads CASSVGRGLNQPQHF. CDR3 DNA sequence: TGTGCCAGCAGCGTAGGTAGGGGGCTGAATCAGCCCCAGCATTTT.

The rearrangement links TRBV27 to TRBJ2-3; TRBD2 matches at 15 bases. Germline CDR1 and CDR2: MNHEY and SMNVEV (reference sequence). Trimming at V came to 3 bases and at J to 3 bases, leaving 10 bases not matched to a gene. CDR3 length: 19 amino acids. The CDR3 bases are TGTGCCAGCAGTTTCGGATGGACTAGCGGGAGGGCCGAGACAGATACGCAGTATTTT. Its protein product is CASSFGWTSGRAETDTQYF.

The chain links TRBV5-5 to TRBJ1-1; TRBD1 matches at 9 bases. The germline V gene encodes CDR1 SGHKS and CDR2 YYEKEE (reference sequence). V trimming: 1 base; J trimming: 4 bases; junction bases outside the gene matches: 8. The CDR3 consists of 16 residues. CDR3 DNA: TGTGCCAGCAGCTTGACAGGGGGCGCCTTGGGCACTGAAGCTTTCTTT. This encodes CASSLTGGALGTEAFF.

V and J are TRBV2 and TRBJ2-7; possibly TRBD1 for D (6 bases). CDR1 SNHLY and CDR2 FYNNEI come from the germline V gene. CDR3 length: 16 residues. The germline V and J ends were trimmed by 7 bases and 4 bases, with 23 bases remaining between them. The CDR3 loop reads CASKDPVTGMPYEQYF. CDR3 bases: TGTGCCAGCAAGGACCCTGTTACAGGGATGCCTTACGAGCAGTACTTC.

The chain has TRBV9 and TRBJ1-1; D is perhaps TRBD1 (5 bases). The ends were cut back, 4 bases at V and 3 bases at J, with 16 bases in the middle. CDR1 and CDR2 from the germline V gene are SGDLS and YYNGEE. This CDR3 comprises 15 residues. In nucleotides, the CDR3 is TGTGCCAGCAGCCACCTTAACGGCAGGGACACTGAAGCTTTCTTT. It is translated as CASSHLNGRDTEAFF.

This clone was seen a handful of times. V usage is TRBV5-1 and J usage is TRBJ1-2; 8 bases align to TRBD1. Looked up from germline, CDR1 is SGHRS and CDR2 is YFSETQ. With 3 bases clipped from V and 4 bases from J, the junction kept 8 bases outside the gene matches. This CDR3 contains 15 residues. CDR3 sequence (DNA): TGCGCCAGCAGCTCCGGACAGGGTGTTGTCTATGGCTACACCTTC. This sequence encodes CASSSGQGVVYGYTF.

The V call is TRBV5-1, the J call TRBJ1-3; 11 nucleotides align to TRBD1. J gave up 0 bases and V 5 bases, and 4 bases lay outside the gene matches. CDR3 length: 16 residues. Germline loops: CDR1 SGHRS, CDR2 YFSETQ. CDR3 region: CASRTGQGVSGNTIYF. The CDR3 DNA sequence: TGCGCCAGCAGAACGGGACAGGGGGTCTCTGGAAACACCATATATTTT.

A single count supports this clone. This chain links TRBV28 with TRBJ2-3, with D possibly matching TRBD1 (6 bases). V was trimmed by 8 bases and J by 0 bases, leaving 15 bases between them. The CDR3 is made up of 15 amino acids. CDR1 MDHEN and CDR2 SYDVKM come from the germline V gene. The DNA for the CDR3 is TGTGCCAGCCGTCGCAGGGACATTAGCACAGATACGCAGTATTTT. Translating it yields CASRRRDISTDTQYF.

This chain joins TRBV5-1 and TRBJ2-6; TRBD1 is a possible D gene (5 bases). Trimming stripped 4 bases from V and 4 bases from J, with 12 bases between. The CDR3 spans 15 residues. The germline V gene encodes CDR1 SGHRS and CDR2 YFSETQ. In DNA form, the CDR3 reads TGCGCCAGCAGCCCCCAGGGTTCCGGGGCCAACGTCCTGACTTTC. It yields the protein CASSPQGSGANVLTF.

This rearrangement joins TRBV9 to TRBJ2-3; possibly TRBD2 for D (5 bases). Germline-derived CDR1 and CDR2 are SGDLS and YYNGEE. The V end lost 4 bases, the J end lost 2 bases, and 17 bases lay between the germline ends. CDR3 size: 16 residues. In DNA form, the CDR3 reads TGTGCCAGCAGCCTCCACCCAGGACTCTACACAGATACGCAGTATTTT. This gives the protein CASSLHPGLYTDTQYF. Combining the CDR3 with reference TRBV9 and TRBJ2-3 gives the whole variable domain DSGVTQTPKHLITATGQRVTLRCSPRSGDLSVYWYQQSLDQGLQFLIQYYNGEERAKGNILERFSAQQFPDLHSELNLSSLELGDSALYFCASSLHPGLYTDTQYFGPGTRLTVL.